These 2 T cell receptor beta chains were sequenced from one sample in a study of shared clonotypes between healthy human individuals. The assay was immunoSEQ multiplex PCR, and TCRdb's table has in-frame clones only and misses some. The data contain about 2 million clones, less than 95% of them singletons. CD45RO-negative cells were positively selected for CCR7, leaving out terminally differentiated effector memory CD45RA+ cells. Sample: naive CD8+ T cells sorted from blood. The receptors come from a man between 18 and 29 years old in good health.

The CDR3 DNA is TGCGCCAGCAGTCAATCCTTTCGGGGTGGGAATACGCAGTATTTT. This encodes CASSQSFRGGNTQYF. The rearrangement uses TRBV23-1 and TRBJ2-3; TRBD2 might be the D (5 bases). TRBV23-1 carries the ORF label, with uncertain function. V lost 0 bases and J 7 bases, leaving 14 bases between the germline ends. The CDR3 runs 15 residues.

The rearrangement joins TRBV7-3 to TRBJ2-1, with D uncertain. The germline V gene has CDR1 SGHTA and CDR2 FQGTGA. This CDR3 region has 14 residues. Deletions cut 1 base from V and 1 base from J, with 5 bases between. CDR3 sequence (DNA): TGTGCCAGCAGCTTAATCGGGTCCTACAATGAGCAGTTCTTC. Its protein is CASSLIGSYNEQFF.